The TCR beta chain under discussion was sequenced for a study of T cell responses to AZD1222 COVID-19 vaccine. Study-wide results and limits: Close to half of all spike-specific TCRs reportedly target regions of the variants that are unmutated. Spike-specific TCR breadth and depth both grew after two AZD1222 doses.

This clone appeared once. The antigen is undetermined. Trimming took off 8 bases at V and 11 bases at J, with 13 bases between the two ends. The germline CDR1 and CDR2 sequences are MNHEY and SVGAGI. The CDR3 sequence is 11 residues long. The analysis combined second doses at about 4 or about 12 weeks. The protocol was immunoSEQ multiplex PCR, while the TCRdb copy is restricted to in-frame clones and leaves out a portion. The data show 120,000 or so clones, with approximately 94% seen just once and 4% to 6% held by the top ten. The chain has TRBV6-5 and TRBJ2-4; perhaps D is TRBD1 or TRBD2 (5 bases each). Sequencing was performed on peripheral blood, taken 28 days after the second AZD1222 dose. This TCR derives from an adult who received the AZD1222 COVID-19 vaccine. CDR3 DNA sequence: TGTGCCAGCCACTCCCTGGGGGTTCAGTACTTC. Amino acids: CASHSLGVQYF.